The source of this T cell receptor (beta chain) is a study of cytomegalovirus exposure and HLA in healthy donors. Overall study results and limits: Earlier results showed most TCR beta V segments being productive about 90% or about 30% of the time. A later analysis linked a missense DCLRE1C variant to TCR beta V- and J-gene trimming.

This clone was detected only once. The antigen is unknown. The PCR ran on 60 Vbeta and 13 Jbeta primers. The assay was immunoSEQ multiplex PCR, and TCRdb's table has in-frame clones only and misses some. The sample shows approximately 150,000 clones, about 80% of them seen only once. The V gene's germline CDR1 is SGHVS and CDR2 FNYEAQ. Trimming shortened V by 2 bases and J by 5 bases, and 10 bases separated the two germline ends. The CDR3 has 14 amino acids. The sequenced sample consisted of PBMCs. The receptor was isolated from a woman under 30 in good health and CMV-seropositive. This chain uses TRBV7-6 with TRBJ2-1, with D possibly matching TRBD1 (6 bases). The chain's CDR3 is CASSLINRDNEQFF. The DNA of the CDR3 is TGTGCCAGCAGCTTAATTAACAGGGACAATGAGCAGTTCTTC.